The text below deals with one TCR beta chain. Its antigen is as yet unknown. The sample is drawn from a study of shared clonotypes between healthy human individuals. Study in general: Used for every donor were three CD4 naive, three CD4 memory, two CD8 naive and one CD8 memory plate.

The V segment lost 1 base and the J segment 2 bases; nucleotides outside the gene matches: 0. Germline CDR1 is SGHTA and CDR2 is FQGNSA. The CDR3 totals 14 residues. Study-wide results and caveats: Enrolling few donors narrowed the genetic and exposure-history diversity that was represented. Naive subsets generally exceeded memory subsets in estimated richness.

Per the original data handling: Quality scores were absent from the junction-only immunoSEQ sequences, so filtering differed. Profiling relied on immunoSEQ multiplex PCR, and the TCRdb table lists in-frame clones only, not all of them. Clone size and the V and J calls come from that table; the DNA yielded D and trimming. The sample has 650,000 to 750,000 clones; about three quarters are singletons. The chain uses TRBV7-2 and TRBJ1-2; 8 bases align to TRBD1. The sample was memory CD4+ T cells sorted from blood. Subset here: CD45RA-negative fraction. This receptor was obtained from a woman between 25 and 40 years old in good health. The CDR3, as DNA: TGTGCCAGCAGCTTAGGGACAGGGAACTATGGCTACACCTTC. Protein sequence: CASSLGTGNYGYTF.